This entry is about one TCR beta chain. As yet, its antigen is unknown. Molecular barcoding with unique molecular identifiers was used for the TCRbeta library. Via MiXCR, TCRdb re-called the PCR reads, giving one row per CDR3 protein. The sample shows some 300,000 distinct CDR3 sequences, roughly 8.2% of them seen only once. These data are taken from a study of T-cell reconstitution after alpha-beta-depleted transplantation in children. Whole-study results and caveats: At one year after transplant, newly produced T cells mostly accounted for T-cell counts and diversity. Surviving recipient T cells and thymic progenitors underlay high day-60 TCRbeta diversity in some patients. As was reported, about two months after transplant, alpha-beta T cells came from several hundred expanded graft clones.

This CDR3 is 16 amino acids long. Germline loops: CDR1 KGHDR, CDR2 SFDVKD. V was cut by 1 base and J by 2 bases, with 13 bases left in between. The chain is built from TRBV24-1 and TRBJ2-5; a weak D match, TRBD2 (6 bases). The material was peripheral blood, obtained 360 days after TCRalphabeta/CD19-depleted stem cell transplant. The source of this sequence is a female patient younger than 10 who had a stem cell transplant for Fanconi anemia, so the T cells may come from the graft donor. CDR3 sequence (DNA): TGTGCCACCAGTGATTTAAGCGGGCCCACACAAGAGACCCAGTACTTC. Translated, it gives CATSDLSGPTQETQYF.